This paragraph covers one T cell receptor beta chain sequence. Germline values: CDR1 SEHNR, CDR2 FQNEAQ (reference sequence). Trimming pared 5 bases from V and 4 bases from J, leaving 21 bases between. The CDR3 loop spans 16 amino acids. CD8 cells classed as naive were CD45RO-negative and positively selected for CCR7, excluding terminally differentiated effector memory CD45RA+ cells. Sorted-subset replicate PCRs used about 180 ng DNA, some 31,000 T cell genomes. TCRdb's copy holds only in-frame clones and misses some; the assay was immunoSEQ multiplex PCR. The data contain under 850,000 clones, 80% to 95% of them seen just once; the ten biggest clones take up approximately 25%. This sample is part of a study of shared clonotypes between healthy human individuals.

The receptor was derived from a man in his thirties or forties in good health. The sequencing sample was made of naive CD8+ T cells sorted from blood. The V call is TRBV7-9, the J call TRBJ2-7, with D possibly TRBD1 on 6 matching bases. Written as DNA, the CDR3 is TGTGCCAGCAGCCCACGACAGGAAAGGGATATATACGAGCAGTACTTC. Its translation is CASSPRQERDIYEQYF.